These 19 T cell receptor beta chains share one sample of origin, sequenced in a study of blood T cells in healthy people across ages. For the second PCR, which ran for about 6 to 11 cycles, a sample-barcoded 5' primer and a J-beta primer mix were used. TCRdb redid the calling of the 5' RACE reads with MiXCR, one entry per CDR3 protein. This table has fewer than 1,200,000 distinct CDR3 sequences, approximately 26% appearing once. This same sample was also taken into another study, of T cells of mothers and their children.

The sample comprised blood. The receptors come from a girl aged 2 to 9 in good health.

The genes are TRBV25-1 and TRBJ1-1; no firm D call. Germline V CDR1 and CDR2: MGHDK, SYGVNS. The CDR3 length is 13 residues. Trimming cost V 1 base and J 0 bases, with 3 bases left between them. The CDR3 bases are TGTGCCAGCAGTGAATGGGTGAACACTGAAGCTTTCTTT. Translating gives CASSEWVNTEAFF.

There are a few counts of this clonotype. The J gene is TRBJ1-1, the V gene TRBV2; D perhaps matches TRBD1 (6 bases). V shed 4 bases and J shed 0 bases, with 15 bases lying between them. The CDR3 consists of 16 residues. Germline V lookup: CDR1 SNHLY, CDR2 FYNNEI. CDR3 bases: TGTGCCAGCAGTGCGACTACTACAGGGCTGAACACTGAAGCTTTCTTT. Translating it yields CASSATTTGLNTEAFF.

This clonotype was detected a few times. The CDR3 protein is CASSSDDRVTAFF. In nucleotides, the CDR3 is TGTGCCAGCAGCTCCGATGACAGGGTTACGGCTTTCTTT. The chain links TRBV11-2 to TRBJ1-1; TRBD1 matches 7 bases. Germline V gene sequence: CDR1 SGHAT, CDR2 FQNNGV. This CDR3 has 13 amino acids. V was clipped by 4 bases and J by 11 bases; unmatched bases: 10.

This clonotype appeared many times. The chain employs TRBV29-1 and TRBJ2-5; 7 nucleotides agree with TRBD2. CDR3 length: 13 amino acids. With 6 bases clipped from V and 3 bases from J, the junction kept 7 bases outside the gene matches. CDR1 is SQVTM, CDR2 ANQGSEA, per germline. The CDR3 DNA reads as TGCAGCGTGGTAGTTGGGGGGGAAGAGACCCAGTACTTC. It specifies CSVVVGGEETQYF.

This clonotype was observed a few times. The V and J genes are TRBV29-1 and TRBJ2-3; possibly TRBD1 or TRBD2 for D (5 bases each). The V gene's germline CDR1 is SQVTM and CDR2 ANQGSEA. Trimming removed 5 bases from V and 9 bases from J, with 21 bases in between. This CDR3 spans 14 amino acids. CDR3 bases: TGCAGCGTTTCTCTGTTGAGGGGAGAGTTAACGCAGTATTTT. Translated: CSVSLLRGELTQYF.

This sequence joins TRBV15 and TRBJ2-5, with TRBD2 matching 8 bases. V lost 1 base, J lost 5 bases, and 6 bases stayed unmatched. CDR3 size: 15 residues. Per the germline V gene, CDR1 is LNHNV and CDR2 is YYDKDF (reference sequence). The CDR3 DNA is TGTGCCACCAGCAGAGCGATAGCGGGAATGGAGACCCAGTACTTC. Translated: CATSRAIAGMETQYF.

The table lists this clonotype with a few counts. This chain uses TRBV5-1 with TRBJ2-5, with D unclear. The CDR3 is 14 residues long. From germline, CDR1 is SGHRS and CDR2 YFSETQ. V lost 2 bases, J lost 0 bases, and 8 bases lay in between. CDR3 region: CASSFNTNQETQYF. The CDR3 coding sequence is TGCGCCAGCAGCTTCAACACAAACCAAGAGACCCAGTACTTC.

Only a few counts were recorded for this clonotype. The gene calls are TRBV7-9 and TRBJ1-1; 10 bases match TRBD1. V gave up 1 base and J gave up 11 bases; unmatched junction bases: 16. The CDR3 is made up of 17 amino acids. The V gene's germline CDR1 is SEHNR and CDR2 FQNEAQ (reference sequence). CDR3 region: CASSLDNLGQGIFSAFF. The CDR3 region has the DNA TGTGCCAGCAGCTTAGATAACTTGGGACAGGGGATATTTTCGGCTTTCTTT.

The genes are TRBV7-2 and TRBJ2-5; 9 positions match TRBD2. The junction had 8 bases not matched to a gene; V was cut back by 5 bases and J by 4 bases. CDR1 SGHTA and CDR2 FQGNSA come from the germline V gene. This CDR3 spans 15 amino acids. CDR3 DNA sequence: TGTGCCAGCAGCCCCCAGGCGGGAGGGGTAGAGACCCAGTACTTC. This translates into CASSPQAGGVETQYF.

The chain is built from TRBV6-5 and TRBJ2-5, with TRBD2 identical over 11 bases. Germline V lookup: CDR1 MNHEY, CDR2 SVGAGI. J lost 4 bases, V lost 0 bases, and 7 bases had no gene match. The CDR3 is 17 residues long. This CDR3 reads CASSYSGLAGTAETQYF. The CDR3 DNA is TGTGCCAGCAGTTACTCCGGACTAGCGGGTACCGCAGAGACCCAGTACTTC.

This chain uses TRBV4-3 with TRBJ2-1, with a possible D match to TRBD1 (5 bases). Trimming left V 3 bases short and J 0 bases short, with 6 bases between. This CDR3 has 14 amino acids. Germline CDR1 reads LGHNA; CDR2 reads YSLEER. The DNA for the CDR3 is TGCGCCAGCAGCCAGCAGGGCTCCTACAATGAGCAGTTCTTC. It codes for CASSQQGSYNEQFF.

The chain uses TRBV5-1 and TRBJ1-1; 8 bases match TRBD1. Per the germline V gene, CDR1 is SGHRS and CDR2 is YFSETQ. J lost 3 bases, V lost 4 bases, and 5 bases had no gene match. CDR3 length: 14 residues. The DNA for the CDR3 is TGCGCCAGCAGCCAGGGACAGGTGGACACTGAAGCTTTCTTT. This translates into CASSQGQVDTEAFF.

The V gene is TRBV4-1, the J gene TRBJ1-2, with 7 bases aligning to TRBD1. V lost 4 bases, J lost 8 bases, and 13 bases stayed unmatched. Germline CDR1 reads MGHRA; CDR2 reads YSYEKL. This CDR3 is built from 15 residues. The CDR3 DNA reads TGCGCCAGCAGCCCTGACGGGACAGCCTTTACGGGCTACACCTTC. This sequence encodes CASSPDGTAFTGYTF.

This clonotype was seen ten or more times. The J gene is TRBJ2-7, the V gene TRBV4-3; D is unclear. V was clipped by 1 base and J by 4 bases, with 11 bases between them. Germline assignment: CDR1 LGHNA and CDR2 YSLEER. The CDR3 is made up of 14 amino acids. CDR3 in DNA: TGCGCCAGCAGCCAAGGACGAGGACCTTACGAGCAGTACTTC. This encodes CASSQGRGPYEQYF.

The chain joins TRBV7-3 to TRBJ1-1; D perhaps matches TRBD1 (6 bases). In germline, CDR1 is SGHTA, CDR2 FQGTGA. This CDR3 is built from 12 residues. Trimming removed 4 bases from V and 8 bases from J, with 11 bases in between. CDR3 loop: CASSSPGEEAFF. The CDR3 bases are TGTGCCAGCAGCTCCCCAGGGGAAGAAGCTTTCTTT.

The sample holds a few counts of this clonotype. This chain uses TRBV5-1 with TRBJ1-1; D possibly corresponds to TRBD1 (5 bases). This CDR3 is 13 amino acids long. Looked up from germline, CDR1 is SGHRS and CDR2 is YFSETQ. V lost 1 base to trimming and J lost 8 bases, with 12 bases between them. The CDR3 reads CASSLPGNLEAFF. The CDR3 coding sequence is TGCGCCAGCAGCTTGCCAGGGAACCTCGAAGCTTTCTTT.

The V and J genes are TRBV20-1 and TRBJ2-1; 14 nucleotides line up with TRBD2. The J call may be mistaken, given a closer DNA end match to TRBJ2-5. The length of the CDR3 is 15 residues. Germline V gives CDR1 DFQATT, CDR2 SNEGSKA (reference sequence). Here the CDR3 DNA reads TGCAGTGCTGGACTAGCGGGGGGCGCGAGAGAGACCCAGTACTTC. Encoded protein: CSAGLAGGARETQYF.

This clonotype has just a few counts. The chain carries TRBV24-1 and TRBJ2-3; D perhaps matches TRBD2 (5 bases). Germline assignment: CDR1 KGHDR and CDR2 SFDVKD. The ends were cut back, 12 bases at V and 2 bases at J, with 17 bases in the middle. The CDR3 spans 14 residues. The CDR3 loop is CASRSGGLTDTQYF. CDR3 DNA sequence: TGTGCCTCCCGGTCTGGCGGGCTCACAGATACGCAGTATTTT.

This clonotype was observed once. The chain combines TRBV3-1 with TRBJ2-1, with D tentatively TRBD1 or TRBD2 (6 bases each). This CDR3 is 13 amino acids long. V gave up 7 bases and J gave up 3 bases, with 10 bases separating them. From germline, CDR1 is LGHDT and CDR2 YNNKEL (reference sequence). The CDR3 sequence: CASTRGGYNEQFF. For the CDR3, the DNA is TGTGCCAGCACCAGGGGAGGCTACAATGAGCAGTTCTTC.